Listed below are T cell receptor beta chains from one sample, sequenced in a study of regulatory T cells in long-lasting Graves disease. TCRdb reprocessed the multiplex PCR reads with MiXCR, giving one entry per CDR3 protein. This table has some 500,000 distinct CDR3 sequences, less than 15% appearing once. This sample was also put to use in a study of T cells in Graves' hyperthyroidism and ophthalmopathy.

This specimen consisted of peripheral blood mononuclear cells (PBMCs), obtained at new diagnosis, from a patient treated with antithyroid drugs. All receptors derive from a man aged 25 to 45 with Graves disease. Both conserved end residues are part of each CDR3. The D gene is left open where the match is weak. Size tells how often a clone was seen (once, few, many) or the class of an expanded clone, and some rows leave it out.

v_gene	j_gene	d_gene	abundance	CDR3aa	CDR3nt
TRBV2	TRBJ2-2	NA	few	CASLTTPLGTGELFF	TGTGCCAGCCTCACGACTCCCCTGGGGACCGGGGAGCTGTTTTTT
TRBV2	TRBJ2-6	TRBD1	many	CASRTGPGANVLTF	TGTGCCAGCAGGACAGGGCCCGGGGCCAACGTCCTGACTTTC
TRBV12-5	TRBJ2-7	NA	NA	CASGHSNWGTSYEQYF	TGTGCTAGTGGCCATAGTAACTGGGGCACTTCCTACGAGCAGTACTTC
TRBV6-1	TRBJ2-7	NA	many	CASSEGVREQYF	TGTGCCAGCAGTGAAGGGGTGAGGGAGCAGTACTTC
TRBV2	TRBJ2-3	TRBD2	NA	CASSPGLAPTDTQYF	TGTGCCAGCAGCCCTGGACTAGCCCCCACAGATACGCAGTATTTT
TRBV7-2	TRBJ2-1	TRBD2	NA	CASSSVGLAGTTEQFF	TGTGCCAGCAGTTCCGTCGGACTAGCGGGAACGACTGAGCAGTTCTTC
TRBV2	TRBJ2-3	TRBD2	NA	CASNPTSGRLDTQYF	TGTGCCAGCAACCCTACTAGCGGGAGGCTAGATACGCAGTATTTT
TRBV12-3/TRBV12-4	TRBJ2-7	NA	many	CASSFEGEQYF	TGTGCCAGCAGTTTTGAGGGCGAGCAGTACTTC
TRBV11-2	TRBJ2-7	NA	few	CASSSIRDGSYEQYF	TGTGCCAGCAGCTCCATCAGGGATGGCTCCTACGAGCAGTACTTC
TRBV27	TRBJ1-4	TRBD1	NA	CASSRTGVYEKLFF	TGTGCCAGCAGCCGGACAGGGGTCTACGAAAAACTGTTTTTT
TRBV20-1	TRBJ2-3	TRBD2	few	CSAHGLANTDTQYF	TGCAGTGCTCATGGACTAGCGAACACAGATACGCAGTATTTT
TRBV6-2/TRBV6-3	TRBJ2-1	NA	few	CASSYRSLGINEQFF	TGTGCCAGCAGTTACCGGTCACTAGGGATAAATGAGCAGTTCTTC
TRBV20-1	TRBJ1-5	NA	many	CSAVQDPNQPQHF	TGCAGTGCGGTCCAGGACCCCAATCAGCCCCAGCATTTT
TRBV5-1	TRBJ2-3	NA	many	CASRSLENTQYF	TGCGCCAGCAGATCCCTAGAGAATACGCAGTATTTT
TRBV12-3/TRBV12-4	TRBJ2-5	TRBD1	many	CASSSYRQGEVETQYF	TGTGCCAGCAGCTCGTACCGACAGGGAGAAGTAGAGACCCAGTACTTC
TRBV15	TRBJ1-6	NA	NA	CATSRGGFLNLRSPLHF	TGTGCCACCAGCAGAGGTGGTTTCCTCAATTTAAGGTCACCCCTCCACTTT
TRBV24-1	TRBJ1-6	TRBD1	many	CATSGDRGNSPLHF	TGTGCCACCTCGGGGGACAGGGGTAATTCACCCCTCCACTTT
TRBV27	TRBJ2-1	NA	many	CASSPAGSGGHNEQFF	TGTGCCAGCAGTCCTGCAGGAAGCGGCGGTCACAATGAGCAGTTCTTC
TRBV6-1	TRBJ2-2	TRBD2	many	CASSLAGLAVDTGELFF	TGTGCCAGCAGTCTCGCGGGACTAGCGGTGGACACCGGGGAGCTGTTTTTT
TRBV7-3	TRBJ2-3	NA	NA	CASSLSGPPDTQYF	TGTGCCAGCAGCTTAAGTGGGCCTCCAGATACGCAGTATTTT
TRBV6-1	TRBJ1-5	TRBD1	many	CASILLRDRVDQPQHF	TGTGCCAGCATCCTCCTCCGGGACAGGGTAGATCAGCCCCAGCATTTT
TRBV2	TRBJ2-3	NA	many	CASSDRVVTDTQYF	TGTGCCAGCAGTGACAGGGTGGTCACAGATACGCAGTATTTT
TRBV9	TRBJ2-2	TRBD1	NA	CASSEPRTGGDTGELFF	TGTGCCAGCAGCGAACCTCGGACAGGGGGCGACACCGGGGAGCTGTTTTTT
TRBV2	TRBJ1-2	NA	NA	CASSERAGLSPNGYTF	TGTGCCAGCAGTGAAAGGGCAGGCCTTTCTCCTAATGGCTACACCTTC
TRBV12-3/TRBV12-4	TRBJ2-7	NA	NA	CASSLIPAVYEQYF	TGTGCCAGCAGTTTAATACCGGCAGTCTACGAGCAGTACTTC
TRBV25-1	TRBJ1-6	NA	NA	CVSPPNSPLHF	TGTGTCTCTCCGCCTAATTCACCCCTCCACTTT
TRBV5-1	TRBJ1-4	TRBD1	NA	CASSPRTGYLATNEKLFF	TGCGCCAGCAGCCCCCGGACAGGGTATTTGGCAACTAATGAAAAACTGTTTTTT
TRBV20-1	TRBJ2-4	TRBD2	many	CSAIAGANRGGKNIQYF	TGCAGTGCTATAGCGGGAGCGAATCGGGGAGGCAAAAACATTCAGTACTTC
TRBV11-2	TRBJ2-5	TRBD1	many	CASSSTGTGGQTQYF	TGTGCCAGCAGCTCCACCGGGACAGGGGGACAGACCCAGTACTTC